This T cell receptor beta chain was retrieved from a study of T cell changes during pregnancy in multiple sclerosis. This CDR3 spans 14 amino acids. Germline values: CDR1 MNHEY, CDR2 SVGAGI. J lost 4 bases, V lost 5 bases, and 6 bases had no gene match. Sequencing used immunoSEQ multiplex PCR; TCRdb keeps in-frame clones, though not all of them. The sample comprises 55,000 to 75,000 clones, around 90% of which are singletons, and over 1.3% rests with the top ten. The starting material was peripheral blood, obtained after pregnancy. The chain employs TRBV6-5 and TRBJ2-7; TRBD1 agrees at 9 bases. The TCR was taken from a female donor with multiple sclerosis, enrolled in a pregnancy study. The CDR3, as DNA: TGTGCCAGCAGTATGGACAGGGGATCTTACGAGCAGTACTTC. The encoded protein is CASSMDRGSYEQYF.